Described below is a single T cell receptor (beta chain) sequence and its context. What it recognizes is unknown. These data originate in a study of response to subunit inactivated influenza vaccine. The study, taken as a whole, reports: It was suggested by the authors that few new T cells are recruited by each seasonal influenza vaccination.

The germline V gene encodes CDR1 MDHEN and CDR2 SYDVKM. This CDR3 is 16 amino acids long. The V gene lost 4 bases and the J gene lost 1 base, with 15 bases spanning the gap. TCRdb processed the RT-PCR reads anew with MiXCR; each CDR3 protein has one entry. Counted here are 500,000 to 750,000 distinct CDR3 sequences, less than 15% occurring once; the ten biggest clones make up 8.5% to 14%. The source material was PBMCs from blood, sampled 11 to 12 days after vaccination. The rearrangement links TRBV28 to TRBJ2-3; D uncertain. The sequence came from a man aged 45 to 65 who received an inactivated influenza vaccine. The CDR3 here is CASSSRATKGTDTQYF. CDR3 sequence (DNA): TGTGCCAGCAGTTCCCGGGCCACGAAGGGCACAGATACGCAGTATTTT. Supplemented by reference TRBV28 and TRBJ2-3, the full variable domain reads DVKVTQSSRYLVKRTGEKVFLECVQDMDHENMFWYRQDPGLGLRLIYFSYDVKMKEKGDIPEGYSVSREKKERFSLILESASTNQTSMYLCASSSRATKGTDTQYFGPGTRLTVL.